Listed here are 31 T cell receptor beta chains from one sample, sequenced in a study of control samples from healthy donors and cancer patients. The table came from immunoSEQ multiplex PCR; TCRdb's copy has only in-frame clones and leaves some out. The table records 40,000 to 50,000 clones, 93% of them present only once. Sequencing used PBMCs. The receptors were gathered from a woman between 50 and 59 years old with head and neck cancer.

The V and J genes are TRBV2 and TRBJ2-5, with D possibly being TRBD2 (6 bases). CDR1 is SNHLY, CDR2 FYNNEI, per germline. V lost 7 bases to trimming and J lost 1 base, with 10 bases between them. The CDR3 is made up of 13 amino acids. The DNA of the CDR3 is TGTGCCAGCAAGCGGAGGGGCCAAGAGACCCAGTACTTC. Its translation is CASKRRGQETQYF.

This chain joins TRBV2 and TRBJ2-6, with 7 bases lining up with TRBD1. The CDR3 totals 16 residues. The junction had 4 bases not matched to a gene; V was cut back by 5 bases and J by 0 bases. CDR1 and CDR2 from the germline V gene are SNHLY and FYNNEI. The DNA for the CDR3 is TGTGCCAGCAGTCTGGCAGGGGGCTCTGGGGCCAACGTCCTGACTTTC. This codes for CASSLAGGSGANVLTF.

V and J are TRBV14 and TRBJ2-1, with 7 positions matching TRBD2. The V gene's germline CDR1 is SGHDN and CDR2 FVKESK. The CDR3 totals 13 residues. The V gene end was trimmed by 4 bases and the J gene end by 10 bases; junction bases not matched to a gene: 7. The CDR3 nucleotides are TGTGCCAGCAGCCGTGCGGGAGTGCAGGAGCAGTTCTTC. It translates to CASSRAGVQEQFF.

The V call is TRBV11-2, the J call TRBJ1-5; D unresolved. This CDR3 has 12 amino acids. V lost 4 bases and J lost 7, with 8 bases in between. Per the germline V gene, CDR1 is SGHAT and CDR2 is FQNNGV. This CDR3 is CASSSPGQPQHF. As DNA, the CDR3 is TGTGCCAGCAGCTCCCCCGGGCAGCCCCAGCATTTT.

The chain is built from TRBV5-8 and TRBJ2-2; TRBD1 matches 8 bases. CDR3 size: 17 residues. The V and J ends lost 1 base and 6 bases, in that order; junction bases with no gene match: 11. CDR1 and CDR2 from the germline V gene are SGHTS and YDEGEE. CDR3 in amino acids: CASSLIHRTGYPGELFF. CDR3 sequence (DNA): TGTGCCAGCAGCTTGATCCATAGGACAGGGTACCCCGGGGAGCTGTTTTTT. Drawing the rest from reference TRBV5-8 and TRBJ2-2, the complete variable domain is EAGVTQSPTHLIKTRGQQATLRCSPISGHTSVYWYQQALGLGLQFLLWYDEGEERNRGNFPPRFSGRQFPNYSSELNVNALELEDSALYLCASSLIHRTGYPGELFFGEGSRLTVL.

The chain recombines TRBV10-3 with TRBJ1-2; D not resolved. The CDR3 has 10 residues. Trimming left V 10 bases short and J 3 bases short, with 6 bases between. CDR1 and CDR2 (germline): ENHRY, SYGVKD. CDR3: CASGDYGYTF. CDR3 bases: TGTGCCAGTGGGGACTATGGCTACACCTTC.

The CDR3 here is CASSEAWAKNTEAFF. The CDR3 region has the DNA TGTGCCAGCAGTGAAGCGTGGGCGAAGAACACTGAAGCTTTCTTT. This chain connects TRBV2 to TRBJ1-1; no clear D gene. The CDR3 totals 15 residues. The germline V gene has CDR1 SNHLY and CDR2 FYNNEI. The V end was cut by 0 bases, the J end by 1 base, with 9 bases between.

This chain joins TRBV7-2 and TRBJ1-1, with TRBD1 identical over 10 bases. Trimming at V came to 1 base and at J to 10 bases, leaving 0 bases not matched to a gene. CDR1 is SGHTA, CDR2 FQGNSA, per germline. The CDR3 has 12 amino acids. CDR3 coding DNA: TGTGCCAGCAGCTTAGGGACAGGGGGAGCTTTCTTT. Protein product: CASSLGTGGAFF.

A remark on this clone: Other DNA sequences in this specimen translate into the identical CDR3. The gene calls are TRBV28 and TRBJ1-1, with 12 bases matching TRBD1. Per the germline V gene, CDR1 is MDHEN and CDR2 is SYDVKM. V lost 6 bases, J lost 5 bases, and 4 bases stayed unmatched. CDR3 length: 14 residues. CDR3 in DNA: TGTGCCAGCAGCCGGGACAGGGGGCGAACTGAAGCTTTCTTT. This sequence encodes CASSRDRGRTEAFF.

The chain uses TRBV10-2 and TRBJ2-5; 7 nucleotides match TRBD2. The CDR3 runs to 14 residues. The J segment lost 1 base and the V segment lost 7 bases, leaving 6 bases of the junction unmatched. Germline V gives CDR1 WSHSY, CDR2 SAAADI. The CDR3 protein is CASKPREVQETQYF. CDR3 in DNA: TGCGCCAGCAAACCTCGGGAGGTCCAAGAGACCCAGTACTTC.

This clone was seen once. This chain's CDR3 is CASTGTGRETQYF. The DNA for the CDR3 is TGTGCCAGCACCGGGACAGGGAGAGAGACCCAGTACTTC. The rearrangement links TRBV7-8 to TRBJ2-5, with 9 nucleotides matching TRBD1. Trimming at V came to 7 bases and at J to 4 bases, leaving 4 bases not matched to a gene. The germline gives CDR1 SGHVS, CDR2 FQNEAQ. This CDR3 is 13 amino acids long.

In regard to this clone: Other DNA variants within this sample encode the same CDR3. This chain uses TRBV10-3 with TRBJ2-7; 8 nucleotides line up with TRBD2. The germline V gene has CDR1 ENHRY and CDR2 SYGVKD. The CDR3 has 15 amino acids. After removal of 2 bases from V and 1 base from J, the junction contained 4 bases not matched to a gene. CDR3 amino acids: CAISERGGRSYEQYF. CDR3 bases: TGTGCCATCAGTGAGCGGGGGGGGCGATCCTACGAGCAGTACTTC.

In this sample, this clone turned up a few times. The chain recombines TRBV14 with TRBJ2-7; the match to TRBD1 covers 7 bases. The V gene's germline CDR1 is SGHDN and CDR2 FVKESK. The CDR3 spans 11 residues. Trimming at V came to 4 bases and at J to 12 bases, leaving 6 bases not matched to a gene. The CDR3 coding sequence is TGTGCCAGCAGCCTCATGGGACAGCCGTACTTC. Translation: CASSLMGQPYF.

This clone was seen only once. The V call is TRBV14, the J call TRBJ2-3; D gene unclear. CDR1 SGHDN and CDR2 FVKESK come from the germline V gene. CDR3 length equals 14 residues. V dropped 3 bases and J dropped 2 bases, with 9 bases sitting between them. CDR3 in DNA: TGTGCCAGCAGCCAGGGCCAAATCACAGATACGCAGTATTTT. This encodes CASSQGQITDTQYF.

The V call is TRBV19, the J call TRBJ2-5; D tentatively reads TRBD1 or TRBD2 (6 bases each). Germline values: CDR1 LNHDA, CDR2 SQIVND (reference sequence). CDR3 length: 13 residues. Trimming took 1 base from V and 7 from J, leaving 10 bases between them. This chain's CDR3 is CASSIGRGGTQYF. The CDR3 nucleotides read TGTGCCAGTAGTATAGGCAGGGGAGGGACCCAGTACTTC.

V usage is TRBV7-2 and J usage is TRBJ2-7; 7 positions agree with TRBD1. CDR3 size: 12 residues. CDR1 and CDR2 from the germline V gene are SGHTA and FQGNSA. V lost 2 bases, J lost 5 bases, and 0 bases stayed unmatched. CDR3 residues: CASSLTGDEQYF. The CDR3, as DNA: TGTGCCAGCAGCTTAACAGGGGACGAGCAGTACTTC.

The V and J genes are TRBV6-5 and TRBJ1-2; D is perhaps TRBD1 (5 bases). The germline CDR1 and CDR2 sequences are MNHEY and SVGAGI. The CDR3 is made up of 14 amino acids. V lost 4 bases, J lost 7 bases, and 16 bases lay in between. The CDR3 DNA reads TGTGCCAGCAGTTCAACAGACAGAATTAGTGGCTACACCTTC. Its protein product is CASSSTDRISGYTF.

J is TRBJ2-1 and V is TRBV11-3; 7 nucleotides align to TRBD2. This CDR3 comprises 13 residues. Germline-derived CDR1 and CDR2 are SGHNT and YENEEA. The trim removed 4 bases at V and 3 bases at J, leaving 0 bases unmatched. The CDR3 loop reads CASSSGGYNEQFF. DNA for the CDR3: TGTGCCAGCAGCTCGGGGGGCTACAATGAGCAGTTCTTC.

V and J are TRBV4-2 and TRBJ2-3, with no clear D. CDR1 and CDR2 from the germline V gene are LGHNA and YNFKEQ. The length of the CDR3 is 15 residues. Trimming stripped 3 bases from V and 2 bases from J, with 12 bases between. The CDR3 reads CASSQGDSSTDTQYF. Here the CDR3 DNA reads TGTGCCAGCAGCCAGGGTGACTCCTCCACAGATACGCAGTATTTT.

The rearrangement joins TRBV5-6 to TRBJ2-7; 12 nucleotides match TRBD1. V was pared by 3 bases and J by 13 bases, with 14 bases of the junction left unmatched. The CDR3 sequence is 15 residues long. Germline loops: CDR1 SGHDT, CDR2 YYEEEE. CDR3 sequence (DNA): TGTGCCAGCAGCTACCGAACCGGGACAGGGGGCTTGCGTTACTTC. Its translation: CASSYRTGTGGLRYF.

The rearrangement joins TRBV9 to TRBJ1-1; D is unresolved. The CDR3 sequence is 14 residues long. Germline V gives CDR1 SGDLS, CDR2 YYNGEE. Trimming removed 0 bases from V and 0 bases from J, with 6 bases in between. Here the CDR3 DNA reads TGTGCCAGCAGCGTAGCGGCGGTGAACACTGAAGCTTTCTTT. The encoded protein is CASSVAAVNTEAFF.

The chain carries TRBV7-2 and TRBJ2-7; 14 bases are shared with TRBD2. Germline assignment: CDR1 SGHTA and CDR2 FQGNSA. The CDR3 is made up of 16 amino acids. The ends lost 5 bases at V and 4 bases at J; junction bases unmatched: 7. This CDR3 is CASSLTGTSGGYEQYF. The CDR3 DNA reads as TGTGCCAGCAGCCTCACCGGGACTAGCGGGGGTTACGAGCAGTACTTC.

The chain is built from TRBV5-1 and TRBJ1-3, with 8 bases matching TRBD1. This CDR3 region has 16 residues. With 4 bases clipped from V and 0 bases from J, the junction kept 6 bases outside the gene matches. Germline-derived CDR1 and CDR2 are SGHRS and YFSETQ. CDR3 in amino acids: CASSLTGESSGNTIYF. The CDR3 nucleotides read TGCGCCAGCAGCCTGACAGGGGAAAGCTCTGGAAACACCATATATTTT.

The sample holds one count of this clone. The chain is built from TRBV28 and TRBJ2-3, with a tentative D call TRBD1 (6 bases). CDR3 length equals 13 residues. Germline lookup yields CDR1 MDHEN and CDR2 SYDVKM. The V end lost 9 bases, the J end lost 2 bases, and 12 bases lay between the germline ends. CDR3 sequence reads: CASVQGPTDTQYF. CDR3 DNA sequence: TGTGCCAGTGTACAGGGACCCACAGATACGCAGTATTTT.

V is TRBV4-2 and J is TRBJ2-2, with 9 positions matching TRBD2. V lost 0 bases and J lost 1; bases outside the gene matches: 3. The V gene's germline CDR1 is LGHNA and CDR2 YNFKEQ. The CDR3 length is 17 residues. As DNA, the CDR3 is TGTGCCAGCAGCCAAGATAGCGGGAGACTGAACACCGGGGAGCTGTTTTTT. Protein sequence: CASSQDSGRLNTGELFF.

This CDR3 reads CASSLEAGGTKTQYF. The CDR3 DNA reads TGCGCCAGCAGCTTGGAAGCGGGAGGGACTAAGACCCAGTACTTC. The genes are TRBV5-1 and TRBJ2-5; 10 positions agree with TRBD2. V shed 0 bases, J shed 6 bases, and the junction held 5 bases outside the gene matches. CDR1 and CDR2 from the germline V gene are SGHRS and YFSETQ. The CDR3 has 15 amino acids.

The gene calls are TRBV11-2 and TRBJ2-1; 8 bases agree with TRBD2. CDR1 and CDR2 (germline): SGHAT, FQNNGV. The CDR3 covers 15 residues. The J segment lost 7 bases and the V segment lost 0 bases, leaving 5 bases of the junction unmatched. CDR3 nucleotide sequence: TGTGCCAGCAGCTTAGATCGGGGGGGGGCGAATGAGCAGTTCTTC. Translated, it gives CASSLDRGGANEQFF. Filled out from reference TRBV11-2 and TRBJ2-1, the complete variable domain reads EAGVAQSPRYKIIEKRQSVAFWCNPISGHATLYWYQQILGQGPKLLIQFQNNGVVDDSQLPKDRFSAERLKGVDSTLKIQPAKLEDSAVYLCASSLDRGGANEQFFGPGTRLTVL.

The rearrangement joins TRBV6-5 to TRBJ1-2, with TRBD1 identical over 11 bases. The CDR3 has 15 residues. The J segment lost 4 bases and the V segment lost 6 bases, leaving 7 bases of the junction unmatched. Germline V gene sequence: CDR1 MNHEY, CDR2 SVGAGI. CDR3 region: CASRPSGQGGYGYTF. The CDR3 DNA follows: TGTGCCAGCAGACCCTCGGGACAGGGGGGCTATGGCTACACCTTC.

The rearrangement links TRBV7-9 to TRBJ2-3; D might be TRBD2 (6 bases). The V end was cut by 4 bases, the J end by 1 base, with 15 bases between. In germline, CDR1 is SEHNR, CDR2 FQNEAQ (reference sequence). This CDR3 has 16 amino acids. CDR3 sequence reads: CASSSSIWGGTDTQYF. The CDR3 DNA follows: TGTGCCAGCAGCTCATCGATATGGGGGGGCACAGATACGCAGTATTTT.

The chain employs TRBV19 and TRBJ1-1; D is possibly TRBD1 (5 bases). The V end lost 1 base, the J end lost 3 bases, and 12 bases lay between the germline ends. Germline CDR1 reads LNHDA; CDR2 reads SQIVND (reference sequence). CDR3 length: 15 amino acids. In DNA, the CDR3 is TGTGCCAGTAGTATAGCGAGGGGCAGGGACACTGAAGCTTTCTTT. Protein product: CASSIARGRDTEAFF.

This clone was seen a single time. This sequence joins TRBV7-8 and TRBJ1-1; TRBD1 matches at 9 bases. The CDR3 consists of 15 residues. With V trimmed by 0 bases and J by 7 bases, 6 bases remained unmatched. The V gene's germline CDR1 is SGHVS and CDR2 FQNEAQ. The CDR3 nucleotides read TGTGCCAGCAGCTTAGCTTGGACAGGGGAAGATGAAGCTTTCTTT. Its translation is CASSLAWTGEDEAFF.